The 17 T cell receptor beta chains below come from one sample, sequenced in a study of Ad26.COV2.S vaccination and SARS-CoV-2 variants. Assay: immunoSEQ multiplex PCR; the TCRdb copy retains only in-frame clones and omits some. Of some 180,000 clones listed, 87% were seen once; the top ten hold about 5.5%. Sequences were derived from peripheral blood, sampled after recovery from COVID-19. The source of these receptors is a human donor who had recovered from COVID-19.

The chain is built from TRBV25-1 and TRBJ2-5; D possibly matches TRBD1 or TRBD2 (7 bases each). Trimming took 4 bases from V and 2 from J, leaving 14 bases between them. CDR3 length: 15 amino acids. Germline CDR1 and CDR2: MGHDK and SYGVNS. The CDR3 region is CASSGGRGRQETQYF. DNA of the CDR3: TGTGCCAGCAGTGGTGGGAGGGGGCGGCAAGAGACCCAGTACTTC.

The CDR3 DNA reads as TGTGCCACCAGTAGGTCGGGTGACTATGGCTACACCTTC. It codes for CATSRSGDYGYTF. J is TRBJ1-2 and V is TRBV24-1; D not resolved. Germline CDR1 and CDR2: KGHDR and SFDVKD. Trimming stripped 6 bases from V and 3 bases from J, with 10 bases between. The CDR3 totals 13 residues.

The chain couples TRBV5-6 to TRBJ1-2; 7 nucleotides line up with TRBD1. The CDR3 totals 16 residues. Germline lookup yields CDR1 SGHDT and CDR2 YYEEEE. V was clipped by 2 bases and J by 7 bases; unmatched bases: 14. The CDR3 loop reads CASSFLRGRGSIGYTF. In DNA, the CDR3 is TGTGCCAGCAGCTTTTTAAGGGGGCGCGGGTCGATTGGCTACACCTTC.

This chain's CDR3 is CASSIPGQDYGYTF. The CDR3 nucleotides read TGTGCCAGCAGCATACCGGGACAGGACTATGGCTACACCTTC. The V call is TRBV5-8, the J call TRBJ1-2; 8 nucleotides line up with TRBD1. Germline CDR1 reads SGHTS; CDR2 reads YDEGEE. The CDR3 has 14 residues. V was clipped by 4 bases and J by 3 bases; unmatched bases: 5.

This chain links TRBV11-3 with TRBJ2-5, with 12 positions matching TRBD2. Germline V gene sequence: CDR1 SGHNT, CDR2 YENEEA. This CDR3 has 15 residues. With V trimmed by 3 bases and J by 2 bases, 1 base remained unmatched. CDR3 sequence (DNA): TGTGCCAGCAGCTTTGGACTAGCGGGGCAAGAGACCCAGTACTTC. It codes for CASSFGLAGQETQYF.

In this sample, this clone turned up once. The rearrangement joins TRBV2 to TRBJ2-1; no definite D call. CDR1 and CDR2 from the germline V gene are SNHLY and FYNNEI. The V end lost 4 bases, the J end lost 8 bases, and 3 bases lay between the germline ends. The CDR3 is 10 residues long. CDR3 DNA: TGTGCCAGCAGTGGCCATGAGCAGTTCTTC. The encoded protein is CASSGHEQFF.

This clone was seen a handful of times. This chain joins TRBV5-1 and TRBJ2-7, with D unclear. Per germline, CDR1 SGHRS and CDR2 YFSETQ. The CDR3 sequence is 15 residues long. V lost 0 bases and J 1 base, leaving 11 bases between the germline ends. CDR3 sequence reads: CASSLVSRRSYEQYF. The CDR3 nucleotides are TGCGCCAGCAGCTTGGTTAGCCGAAGGTCCTACGAGCAGTACTTC.

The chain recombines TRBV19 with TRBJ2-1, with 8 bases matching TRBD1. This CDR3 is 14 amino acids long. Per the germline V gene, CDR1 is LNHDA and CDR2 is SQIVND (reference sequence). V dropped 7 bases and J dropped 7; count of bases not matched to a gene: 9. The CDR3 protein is CASTYPGQVNEQFF. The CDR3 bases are TGTGCCAGTACTTATCCGGGACAGGTAAATGAGCAGTTCTTC.

DNA of the CDR3: TGTGCCAGCAGGCCCGGGACAGGAGGCTGGCATGGCTACACCTTC. Encoded protein: CASRPGTGGWHGYTF. The rearrangement links TRBV25-1 to TRBJ1-2; 8 nucleotides agree with TRBD1. Germline loops: CDR1 MGHDK, CDR2 SYGVNS. The CDR3 covers 15 residues. The ends lost 6 bases at V and 6 bases at J; junction bases unmatched: 12.

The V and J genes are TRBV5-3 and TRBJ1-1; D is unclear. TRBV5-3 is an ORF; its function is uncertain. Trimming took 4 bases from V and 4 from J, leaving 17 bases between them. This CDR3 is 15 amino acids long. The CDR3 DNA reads TGTGCCAGAAGCGCGTGGCGGATGCGGAGCACTGAAGCTTTCTTT. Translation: CARSAWRMRSTEAFF.

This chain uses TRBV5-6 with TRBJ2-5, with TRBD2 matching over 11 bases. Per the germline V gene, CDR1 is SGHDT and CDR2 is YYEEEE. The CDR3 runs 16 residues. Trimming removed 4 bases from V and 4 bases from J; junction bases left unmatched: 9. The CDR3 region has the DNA TGTGCCAGCAGCCTTACTAGCGGGAGTCTTGTAGAGACCCAGTACTTC. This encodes CASSLTSGSLVETQYF.

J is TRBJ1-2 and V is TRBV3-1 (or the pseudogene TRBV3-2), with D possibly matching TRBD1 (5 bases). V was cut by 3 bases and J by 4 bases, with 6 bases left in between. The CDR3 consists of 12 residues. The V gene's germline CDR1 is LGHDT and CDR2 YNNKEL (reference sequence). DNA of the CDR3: TGTGCCAGCAGCCAGGGGCGCTATGGCTACACCTTC. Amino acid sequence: CASSQGRYGYTF.

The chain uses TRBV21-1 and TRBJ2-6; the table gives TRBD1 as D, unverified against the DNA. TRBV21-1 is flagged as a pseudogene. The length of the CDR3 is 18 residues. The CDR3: CASLPSGRGNTGANVLTF. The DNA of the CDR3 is TGTGCCAGCCTACCCTCCGGCAGGGGTAACACTGGGGCCAACGTCCTGACTTTC.

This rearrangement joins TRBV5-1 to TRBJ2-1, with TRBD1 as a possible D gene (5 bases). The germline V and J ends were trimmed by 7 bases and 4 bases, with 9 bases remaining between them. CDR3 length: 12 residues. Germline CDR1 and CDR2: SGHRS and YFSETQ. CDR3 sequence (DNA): TGCGCCAGCTCGGACAATTACAATGAGCAGTTCTTC. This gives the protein CASSDNYNEQFF. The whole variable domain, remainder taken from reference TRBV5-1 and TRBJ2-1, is KAGVTQTPRYLIKTRGQQVTLSCSPISGHRSVSWYQQTPGQGLQFLFEYFSETQRNKGNFPGRFSGRQFSNSRSEMNVSTLELGDSALYLCASSDNYNEQFFGPGTRLTVL.

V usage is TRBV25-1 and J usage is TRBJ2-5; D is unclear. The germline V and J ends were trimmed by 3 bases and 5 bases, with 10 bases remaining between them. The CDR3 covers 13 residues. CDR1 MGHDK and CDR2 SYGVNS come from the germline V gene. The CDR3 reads CASSEDLGETQYF. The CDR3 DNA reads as TGTGCCAGCAGTGAGGACCTTGGGGAGACCCAGTACTTC.

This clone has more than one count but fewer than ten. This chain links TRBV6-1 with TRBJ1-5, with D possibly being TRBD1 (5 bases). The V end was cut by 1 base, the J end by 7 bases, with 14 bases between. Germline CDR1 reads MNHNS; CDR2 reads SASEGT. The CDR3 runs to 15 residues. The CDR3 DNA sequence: TGTGCCAGCAGTGAAGTGCCAGGGTGGGGGCAGCCCCAGCATTTT. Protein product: CASSEVPGWGQPQHF.

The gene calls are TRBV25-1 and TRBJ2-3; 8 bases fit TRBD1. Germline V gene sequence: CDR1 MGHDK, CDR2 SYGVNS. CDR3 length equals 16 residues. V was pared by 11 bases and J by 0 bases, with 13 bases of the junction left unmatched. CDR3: CAAGQGQSSSTDTQYF. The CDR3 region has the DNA TGTGCCGCAGGACAGGGACAGTCATCTAGCACAGATACGCAGTATTTT.